This T cell receptor (beta chain) was observed in a study of T-cell reconstitution after alpha-beta-depleted transplantation in children. This clonotype has only a few counts. Preparation of the TCRbeta library used unique molecular identifiers. Each CDR3 protein gets one entry after TCRdb re-called the PCR reads with MiXCR. The table shows fewer than 400,000 distinct CDR3 sequences, with approximately 20% occurring only once. Germline-derived CDR1 and CDR2 are SGHRS and YFSETQ. Between the trimmed V and J ends, which lost 4 bases and 5 bases, there was a span of 13 bases. The CDR3 covers 14 residues.

The origin of this receptor is a human donor who donated a stem cell graft to a child with acute myeloid leukemia. The specimen comprised PBMCs from the stem cell graft donor, sampled from the stem cell graft. The chain uses TRBV5-1 and TRBJ2-1; no definite D call. CDR3 region: CASSPTIGNNEQFF. CDR3 nucleotide sequence: TGCGCCAGCAGCCCCACGATTGGTAACAATGAGCAGTTCTTC.